This T cell receptor beta chain was identified during a study of blood T cell repertoires in COVID-19. Overall study: Whether acute or convalescent, the COVID-19 samples came from the United States, Italy and Spain.

Authors' processing steps: Reference gene primer amplification gave nucleated cell count estimates. Data came from immunoSEQ multiplex PCR; TCRdb stores just in-frame clones and leaves some out. V and J calls and clone size are copied from that table; D and trimming were computed from the DNA. The sample consists of fewer than 250,000 clones, 84% of them appearing once. V was pared by 4 bases and J by 1 base, with 12 bases between. The CDR3 is 14 residues long. Germline CDR1 and CDR2: SGHRS and YFSETQ. Researchers sorted participants into cohorts using their self-reported clinical history. The chain is built from TRBV5-1 and TRBJ2-7; D might be TRBD2 (6 bases). Sample: PBMCs or T cells enriched from blood (not recorded which). The source is a woman in her 40s who had recovered from COVID-19. The CDR3 nucleotides are TGCGCCAGCAGCCGGGGGACGGGATCCTACGAGCAGTACTTC. Residues: CASSRGTGSYEQYF.